These T cell receptor beta chains were read from a single sample in a study of cytomegalovirus exposure and HLA in healthy donors. TCRdb keeps only in-frame clones here, not all; method: immunoSEQ multiplex PCR. The top ten hold roughly 7.1% of the sample, which has 150,000 to 180,000 clones, more than 75% seen once. The material sequenced was PBMCs. These receptors all come from a man aged 25 to 40 in good health and CMV-seropositive. The CDR3 runs from the conserved cysteine through the conserved F or W. Expanded clones get a size class; other rows say once, few or many, or leave the size out.

CDR3aa: CASNAGLVNTEAFF
v_gene: TRBV28
j_gene: TRBJ1-1
len: 14
abundance: -

CDR3aa: CASSGRQGAGNQPQHF
v_gene: TRBV25-1
j_gene: TRBJ1-5
len: 16
abundance: -

CDR3aa: CASSPTRDRGYQPQHF
v_gene: TRBV7-8
j_gene: TRBJ1-5
len: 16
abundance: -

CDR3aa: CASSLSGNEQFF
v_gene: TRBV28
j_gene: TRBJ2-1
len: 12
abundance: -

CDR3aa: CASSQDSSGGPDTQYF
v_gene: TRBV4-2
j_gene: TRBJ2-3
len: 16
abundance: -

CDR3aa: CASSIQGLPNQPQHF
v_gene: TRBV19
j_gene: TRBJ1-5
len: 15
abundance: -

CDR3aa: CASSPRTGGRGETQYF
v_gene: TRBV7-9
j_gene: TRBJ2-5
len: 16
abundance: -

CDR3aa: CASSYSGTANNYGYTF
v_gene: TRBV6-5
j_gene: TRBJ1-2
len: 16
abundance: -

CDR3aa: CASSLSRTGTGGSYEQYF
v_gene: TRBV27
j_gene: TRBJ2-7
len: 18
abundance: -

CDR3aa: CASSLGTGGFGEKLFF
v_gene: TRBV5-1
j_gene: TRBJ1-4
len: 16
abundance: -

CDR3aa: CASSLGVGSTEAFF
v_gene: TRBV5-6
j_gene: TRBJ1-1
len: 14
abundance: medium-sized

CDR3aa: CASRRGLGTDTQYF
v_gene: TRBV4-1
j_gene: TRBJ2-3
len: 14
abundance: once

CDR3aa: CASSIRGGGYEQYF
v_gene: TRBV6-5
j_gene: TRBJ2-7
len: 14
abundance: -

CDR3aa: CASSPGTVGNQPQHF
v_gene: TRBV5-1
j_gene: TRBJ1-5
len: 15
abundance: -

CDR3aa: CASRSQGANGYTF
v_gene: TRBV19
j_gene: TRBJ1-2
len: 13
abundance: -

CDR3aa: CASSVTTGYEQYF
v_gene: TRBV9
j_gene: TRBJ2-7
len: 13
abundance: -

CDR3aa: CASSPAAGITDTQYF
v_gene: TRBV9
j_gene: TRBJ2-3
len: 15
abundance: -

CDR3aa: CASSSGLARYNEQFF
v_gene: TRBV11-2
j_gene: TRBJ2-1
len: 15
abundance: -

CDR3aa: CASSFSGRWTDTQYF
v_gene: TRBV28
j_gene: TRBJ2-3
len: 15
abundance: once